The T cell receptor (beta chain) under discussion was sequenced for a study of blood T cell repertoires in COVID-19. From germline, CDR1 is MNHEY and CDR2 SVGAGI. V was clipped by 0 bases and J by 4 bases, with 9 bases between them. The CDR3 runs to 14 residues. In the original processing: Amplified reference gene primers provided the basis for estimating nucleated cell counts. Sequenced by immunoSEQ multiplex PCR; TCRdb stores in-frame clones only, minus some. The V and J calls and clone size were taken over from that table, and D and trimming were inferred from the DNA. The profile covers about 73,000 clones, with over 65% appearing a single time and about 3.9% taken by the ten largest.

This TCR was recovered from a woman aged 55 to 70 with acute or convalescent COVID-19. The gene calls are TRBV6-5 and TRBJ1-1; D is perhaps TRBD1 (6 bases). The sample taken for sequencing was peripheral blood. The CDR3 is CASSYSGRGTEAFF. In DNA, the CDR3 is TGTGCCAGCAGTTACTCCGGCAGGGGCACTGAAGCTTTCTTT.